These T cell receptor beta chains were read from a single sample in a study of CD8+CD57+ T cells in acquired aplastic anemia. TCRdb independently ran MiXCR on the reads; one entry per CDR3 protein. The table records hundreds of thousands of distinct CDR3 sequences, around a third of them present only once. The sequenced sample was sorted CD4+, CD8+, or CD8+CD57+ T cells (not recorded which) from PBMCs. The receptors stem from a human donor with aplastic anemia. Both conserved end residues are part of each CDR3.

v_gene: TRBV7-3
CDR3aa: CASSWETYTDTQYF

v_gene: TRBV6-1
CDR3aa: CASTGTLYEQYF

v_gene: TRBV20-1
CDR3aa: CSAPAGIWRSNQPQHF

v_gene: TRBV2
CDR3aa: CASSPQGEGEAFF

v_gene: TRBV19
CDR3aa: CASSIGRSNEHF

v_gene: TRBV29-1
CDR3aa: CSVPLADASSGNTIYF

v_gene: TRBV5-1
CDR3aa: CASSSSLGQGAVKQYF

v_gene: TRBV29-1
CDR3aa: CSVAHLNTIYF

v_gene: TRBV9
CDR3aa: CASSLGTASEPQHF

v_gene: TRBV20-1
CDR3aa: CSAIPGLYQDYGYTF

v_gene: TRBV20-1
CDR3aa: CSARDPGGQETQYF

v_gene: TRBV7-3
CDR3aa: CASSLRGQGGEQFF

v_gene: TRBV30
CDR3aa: CAWSDGINSPLHF